This T cell receptor (beta chain) was sequenced for a study of T-cell reconstitution after alpha-beta-depleted transplantation in children. The CDR3 is 16 amino acids. V gave up 5 bases and J gave up 5 bases; unmatched junction bases: 10. Germline loops: CDR1 PRHDT, CDR2 FYEKMQ (reference sequence). Preparation of the TCRbeta library used unique molecular identifiers. TCRdb re-derived calls from the PCR reads in MiXCR, one entry per CDR3 protein. The repertoire holds roughly 120,000 distinct CDR3 sequences, with approximately 22% as singletons. This clonotype was seen ten or more times. The gene calls are TRBV13 and TRBJ2-5, with 11 bases aligning to TRBD2. The specimen comprised PBMCs, mostly from graft donor cells, sampled 180 days after TCRalphabeta/CD19-depleted stem cell transplant. This TCR was sampled from a male patient between 2 and 15 years old who had a stem cell transplant for chronic granulomatous disease, so the T cells may come from the graft donor. The CDR3 protein is CASSPPGLAARETQYF. In nucleotides, the CDR3 is TGTGCCAGCAGCCCTCCGGGACTAGCGGCCCGCGAGACCCAGTACTTC. Using reference TRBV13 and TRBJ2-5 for the parts outside the CDR3, the full variable domain is AAGVIQSPRHLIKEKRETATLKCYPIPRHDTVYWYQQGPGQDPQFLISFYEKMQSDKGSIPDRFSAQQFSDYHSELNMSSLELGDSALYFCASSPPGLAARETQYFGPGTRLLVL.